This entry describes one TCR beta chain. This sample is drawn from a study of Ad26.COV2.S vaccination and SARS-CoV-2 variants. Study-wide background: Vaccine-arm donor from the placebo-controlled COV1001 Ad26.COV2.S trial.

Indicated treatment: around 19 received Ad26.COV2.S at low or high dose, single or two shots; roughly five received placebo; per-sample allocation not given. Collection of samples fell on day 63 after the first vaccine or placebo injection. Using immunoSEQ multiplex PCR, the repertoire was profiled, and TCRdb retains in-frame clones only, with some absent. The sample has 380,000 or so clones, under 90% seen once. The CDR3 covers 16 residues. CDR1 is SGDLS and CDR2 is YYNGEE in the germline V gene. Germline trimming cut 3 bases from V and 0 bases from J; bases unmatched to any gene: 8. The material sequenced was peripheral blood, taken in a trial of Ad26.COV2.S vaccine versus placebo. The V and J genes are TRBV9 and TRBJ1-2, with TRBD1 matching over 7 bases. The sequence was obtained from a person between 18 and 65 years old who received the Ad26.COV2.S COVID-19 vaccine or a placebo. CDR3 bases: TGTGCCAGCAGCGGTTCGGGGACAGAATCTAACTATGGCTACACCTTC. Residues: CASSGSGTESNYGYTF.